The T cell receptor beta chain described here comes from a study of T cell responses to AZD1222 COVID-19 vaccine (TCRdb year 2021). For context, the study as a whole: AZD1222 recipients with second doses at about 4 weeks or about 12 weeks were pooled, because spike-specific TCR depth and breadth did not differ between schedules. A total of over 230 trial participants underwent TCR sequencing, of whom under 220 had received two doses of AZD1222 and around 25 had received two doses of the MenACWY control vaccine. Trial participants were enrolled by age into subgroups of 18-55, 56-69 and 70-plus years, and around 150, 28 and 57 TCR-sequenced participants, respectively, were included in these subgroups. Broader findings and caveats from the paper: Spike-specific TCR breadth and depth rose significantly after two AZD1222 doses compared with day 0 and with MenACWY recipients. Participants were mostly white British, with more females than males. The authors suggested clonal diversity may have been underestimated. The whole spike protein was spanned by vaccine-associated CD4 TCRs, and dominant responses were seen in regions 160-218 and 743-854. No day 14 peak-response samples were available, so repertoires were characterized only after the peak T cell response. Conclusions about previously exposed vaccinees were limited because only six AZD1222 recipients were SARS-CoV-2 seropositive at baseline. Nearly half of unique spike-specific TCRs reportedly recognized epitopes outside regions mutated in the B.1.351 and B.1.1.7 variants. In the small 56-69-year group, the increase in depth fell short of significance, most likely because of low power.

The CDR3 regions of human TCRbeta chains were analyzed by immunosequencing. The paper's processing steps were these. TCRs in the repertoires were compared against a reference library of SARS-CoV-2-specific TCRs that had been generated with the MIRA antigen-specificity platform. Breadth was defined as the fraction of unique TCRs that were SARS-CoV-2-associated, and depth was defined as the fraction of total T cells that were SARS-CoV-2-associated. Each spike-specific TCR was assigned to its reactive spike region and to a CD4 or CD8 class using the MIRA data. Log10-transformed breadth and depth values were compared by one-way ANOVA with Sidak's multiple comparisons tests. TCRdb provides this immuneACCESS table in a form limited to in-frame rearrangements. Some clones are lacking; in checked studies, under half of them reflect an unresolved V gene, and why the rest are absent is not known. V, J and clone size are those of that table, while D and trimming were read from the DNA. This sample has 100,000 or so clones in its table, and roughly 89% of those were observed once. Clones ranked in the top ten supply approximately 12% of the sample.

V gives up 5 bases and J gives up 0 bases, and the segment between their germline ends measures 10 bases. Its CDR3 holds 15 amino acids, cysteine through phenylalanine. Left in the record is the CDR3 DNA by itself, 45 bases read in frame from the first base. CDR1 SGHTA and CDR2 FQGTGA are derived from the germline V gene. The time point label for this specimen denotes: baseline before first vaccination. The vaccinee samples were drawn from two UK trials, COV001 and COV002, one of which was a single-blind randomized controlled phase 2/3 trial testing AZD1222 (ChAdOx1 nCoV-19) in healthy adults. Trial participant PBMC samples were collected at day 0 and day 28 after the second dose for TCRbeta chain sequencing. About this clone: Its antigen is unknown. Base-call qualities are not available, and no considerably larger clone is one nucleotide away.

This receptor was taken from an adult in good health. Recombination joined TRBV7-3 with TRBJ1-4; no D segment can be confidently identified. The source material was peripheral blood, sampled on day 0 of AZD1222 vaccination. The CDR3: CASSQSGATNEKLFF. The DNA is as follows: TGTGCCAGCAGCCAGAGTGGTGCAACTAATGAAAAACTGTTTTTT.